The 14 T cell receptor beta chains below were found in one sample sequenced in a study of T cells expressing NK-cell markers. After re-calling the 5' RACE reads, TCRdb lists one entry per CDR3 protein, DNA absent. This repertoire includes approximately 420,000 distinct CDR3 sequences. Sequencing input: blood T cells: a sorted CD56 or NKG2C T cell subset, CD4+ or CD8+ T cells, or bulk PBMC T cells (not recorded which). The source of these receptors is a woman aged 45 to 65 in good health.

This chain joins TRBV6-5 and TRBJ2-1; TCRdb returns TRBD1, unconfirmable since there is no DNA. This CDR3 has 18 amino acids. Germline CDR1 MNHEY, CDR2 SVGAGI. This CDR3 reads CASRGVGDPYEYGNEQFF.

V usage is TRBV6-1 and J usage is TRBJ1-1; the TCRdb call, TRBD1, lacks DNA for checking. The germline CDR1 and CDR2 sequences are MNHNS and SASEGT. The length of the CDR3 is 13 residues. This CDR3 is CASRTRGDSEAFF.

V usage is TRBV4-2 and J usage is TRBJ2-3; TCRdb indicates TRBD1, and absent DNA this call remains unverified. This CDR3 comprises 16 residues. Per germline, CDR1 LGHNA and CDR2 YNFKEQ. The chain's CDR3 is CASSQESAPRADTQYF.

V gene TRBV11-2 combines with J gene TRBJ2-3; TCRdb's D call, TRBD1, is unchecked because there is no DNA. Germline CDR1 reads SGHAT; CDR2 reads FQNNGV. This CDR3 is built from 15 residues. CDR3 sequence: CASSRDGTSTDTQYF.

The CDR3 is CASSTRAGPYNEQFF. The genes are TRBV11-1 and TRBJ2-1; the D call from TCRdb, TRBD1, cannot be confirmed without DNA. This CDR3 region has 15 residues. CDR1 is SGHAT, CDR2 FQDESV, per germline (reference sequence).

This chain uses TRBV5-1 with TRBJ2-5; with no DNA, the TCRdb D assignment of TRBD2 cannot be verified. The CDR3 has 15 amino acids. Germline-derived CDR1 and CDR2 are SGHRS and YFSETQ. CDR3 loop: CASSLDTTSQETQYF.

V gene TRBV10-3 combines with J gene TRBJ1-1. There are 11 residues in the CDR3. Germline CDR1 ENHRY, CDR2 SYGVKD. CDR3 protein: CASMGSTEAFF.

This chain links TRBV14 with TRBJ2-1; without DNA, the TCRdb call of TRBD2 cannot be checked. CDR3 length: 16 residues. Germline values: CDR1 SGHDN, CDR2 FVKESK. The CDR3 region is CASSQGWREAYNEQFF.

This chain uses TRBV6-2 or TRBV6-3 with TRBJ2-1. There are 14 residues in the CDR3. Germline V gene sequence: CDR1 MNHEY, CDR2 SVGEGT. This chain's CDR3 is CASSYISSYNEQFF.

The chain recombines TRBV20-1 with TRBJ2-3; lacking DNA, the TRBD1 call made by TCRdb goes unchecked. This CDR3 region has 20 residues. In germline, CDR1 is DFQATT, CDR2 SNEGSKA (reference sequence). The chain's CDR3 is CSAMWGVGQGPAGSTDTQYF.

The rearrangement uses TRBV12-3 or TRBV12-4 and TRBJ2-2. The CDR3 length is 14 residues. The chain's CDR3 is CASSSTLYTGELFF.

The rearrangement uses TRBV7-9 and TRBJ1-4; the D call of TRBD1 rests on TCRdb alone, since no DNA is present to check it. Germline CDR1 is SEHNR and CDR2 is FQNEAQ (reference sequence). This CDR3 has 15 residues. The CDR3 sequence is CASSYDLPGDEKLFF.

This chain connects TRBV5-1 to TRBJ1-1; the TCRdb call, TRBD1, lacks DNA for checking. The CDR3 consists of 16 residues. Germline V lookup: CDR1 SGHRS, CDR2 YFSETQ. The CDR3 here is CASSLDPGTVNTEAFF.

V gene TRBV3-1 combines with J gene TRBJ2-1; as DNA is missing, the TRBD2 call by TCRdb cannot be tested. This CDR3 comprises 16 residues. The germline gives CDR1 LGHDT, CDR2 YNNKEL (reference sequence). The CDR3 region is CASSQEFGLAGDEQFF.